The entry that follows covers one T cell receptor beta chain sequence. The CDR3 runs 15 residues. Germline loops: CDR1 MNHEY, CDR2 SMNVEV (reference sequence). V was clipped by 5 bases and J by 5 bases, with 18 bases between them. The sample belongs to a study of blood T cell repertoires in COVID-19. Method: immunoSEQ multiplex PCR; TCRdb's copy keeps in-frame clones and lacks some. Seen here are fewer than 120,000 clones, approximately 80% observed once, and the top ten hold 15% to 20%. J is TRBJ1-2 and V is TRBV27; D is possibly TRBD1 (6 bases). The source material was peripheral blood. This sequence originates from a woman in her sixties or seventies with acute or convalescent COVID-19. CDR3 nucleotides: TGTGCCAGCAGTCCAAACAGGGCTTTCTCTTATGGCTACACCTTC. It translates to CASSPNRAFSYGYTF.